Listed here are 29 T cell receptor beta chains from one sample, sequenced in a study of T cells of healthy individuals (dated by TCRdb to 2017 to 2018). The library was obtained by 5' RACE. Instrument on record: Illumina MiSeq. TCRdb ran its own pipeline on the public reads, namely fastp trimming at Q25 and MiXCR clone calling, and kept in-frame beta chains. Rows matching on CDR3 protein sequence are summarized as one entry with the most common DNA and genes. This sample holds 40,000 to 65,000 distinct CDR3 sequences; roughly 14% were observed only once. The ten most abundant clones make up 15% to 20% of the sample. All receptors come from a human donor in good health.

This rearrangement joins TRBV30 to TRBJ2-7; no reliable D call. Germline assignment: CDR1 GTSNPN and CDR2 SVGIG (reference sequence). The CDR3 loop spans 15 amino acids. Trimming removed 0 bases from V and 1 base from J, with 13 bases in between. The CDR3 protein is CAWSVDLGWSYEQYF. The DNA of the CDR3 is TGTGCCTGGAGTGTTGACTTGGGATGGTCCTACGAGCAGTACTTC.

This clonotype was counted at least ten times. This rearrangement joins TRBV7-2 to TRBJ2-7; D remains unclear. The CDR3 is 15 residues long. Germline V CDR1 and CDR2: SGHTA, FQGNSA. The germline V and J ends were trimmed by 1 base and 0 bases, with 10 bases remaining between them. CDR3 sequence reads: CASSLERVVSYEQYF. The DNA for the CDR3 is TGTGCCAGCAGCTTAGAGAGAGTCGTCTCCTACGAGCAGTACTTC.

This clonotype was seen more than once but under ten times. The chain carries TRBV12-5 and TRBJ2-1, with 8 bases aligning to TRBD2. The CDR3 is made up of 15 amino acids. Germline V lookup: CDR1 LGHNT, CDR2 FRNRAP. J lost 8 bases, V lost 2 bases, and 8 bases had no gene match. The CDR3 loop reads CASGLSGGTFYEQFF. CDR3 nucleotides: TGTGCTAGTGGTTTGTCGGGAGGGACTTTCTATGAGCAGTTCTTC.

There are many counts of this clonotype. The gene calls are TRBV6-1 and TRBJ2-6; perhaps TRBD1 as D (5 bases). The CDR3 has 15 residues. V was shortened by 5 bases and J by 2 bases, with 10 bases between the two germline ends. In germline, CDR1 is MNHNS, CDR2 SASEGT. The CDR3, as DNA: TGTGCCAGCAGTATTCAGGGCCCTGGGGCCAACGTCCTGACTTTC. Translated, it gives CASSIQGPGANVLTF.

This clonotype was detected a few times. J is TRBJ2-7 and V is TRBV10-3; 15 nucleotides line up with TRBD2. The junction had 12 bases not matched to a gene; V was cut back by 6 bases and J by 12 bases. The CDR3 is 15 amino acids. CDR1 ENHRY and CDR2 SYGVKD come from the germline V gene. For the CDR3, the DNA is TGTGCCATCAGGGAAGGGACTAGCGGGAGGACTTATCTGTACTTC. Protein sequence: CAIREGTSGRTYLYF.

V is TRBV7-2 and J is TRBJ2-7, with 9 bases identical to TRBD2. Looked up from germline, CDR1 is SGHTA and CDR2 is FQGNSA. The CDR3 totals 16 residues. J was trimmed by 3 bases and V by 6 bases; bases with no gene match: 12. In nucleotides, the CDR3 is TGTGCCAGCAGGATAGCGGGAGCGGGATCAGGCTACGAGCAGTACTTC. Encoded protein: CASRIAGAGSGYEQYF.

This clonotype has a count of ten or more. The genes are TRBV5-6 and TRBJ2-2, with 7 positions matching TRBD1. The CDR3 spans 14 residues. The V gene's germline CDR1 is SGHDT and CDR2 YYEEEE. The V segment lost 6 bases and the J segment 5 bases; nucleotides outside the gene matches: 7. CDR3 in amino acids: CASTTGQRTGELFF. The CDR3, as DNA: TGTGCCAGCACTACGGGACAGAGGACCGGGGAGCTGTTTTTT. The full variable domain, its missing parts supplied by reference TRBV5-6 and TRBJ2-2, is DAGVTQSPTHLIKTRGQQVTLRCSPKSGHDTVSWYQQALGQGPQFIFQYYEEEERQRGNFPDRFSGHQFPNYSSELNVNALLLGDSALYLCASTTGQRTGELFFGEGSRLTVL.

This clonotype was counted at least ten times. The V gene is TRBV25-1, the J gene TRBJ2-1; a possible D gene is TRBD2 (6 bases). Trimming removed 4 bases at V and 0 bases at J, with 16 bases between. Germline V CDR1 and CDR2: MGHDK, SYGVNS. The CDR3 is made up of 17 amino acids. The CDR3 reads CASSGDLTEGSYNEQFF. The CDR3 DNA reads TGTGCCAGCAGTGGGGACTTAACCGAAGGCTCCTACAATGAGCAGTTCTTC.

This clonotype has just a few counts. The rearrangement links TRBV9 to TRBJ1-5, with 7 positions matching TRBD1. Trimming took 3 bases from V and 5 from J; bases not matched to a gene: 11. Germline CDR1 SGDLS, CDR2 YYNGEE. CDR3 length equals 16 residues. The CDR3 protein is CASSESTGVWDQPQHF. The DNA for the CDR3 is TGTGCCAGCAGCGAGTCCACAGGGGTCTGGGATCAGCCCCAGCATTTT.

Of note for this clonotype: The conserved phenylalanine or tryptophan normally closing the CDR3 is absent here, so this likely arose from a read error. No DNA is shown, since the ends of the CDR3 on it are uncertain; the CDR3 is the one TCRdb lists. The chain employs TRBV7-2 and TRBJ2-3; the table calls TRBD2, which could not be checked here. Germline V lookup: CDR1 SGHTA, CDR2 FQGNSA. Counting both end residues, the CDR3 totals 13 amino acids. The CDR3 sequence is CASSSERGGGWYC.

Many counts were recorded for this clonotype. V usage is TRBV20-1 and J usage is TRBJ1-2; 7 positions match TRBD1. The CDR3 covers 15 residues. Germline CDR1 is DFQATT and CDR2 is SNEGSKA (reference sequence). J lost 8 bases, V lost 3 bases, and 15 bases had no gene match. In nucleotides, the CDR3 is TGCAGTGCTAGGAACATGGACAGGTCCAAACAGGGCTACACCTTC. Translated, it gives CSARNMDRSKQGYTF.

This clonotype was recorded a few times. This sequence joins TRBV4-1 and TRBJ2-3; 10 bases agree with TRBD1. J lost 6 bases, V lost 4 bases, and 7 bases had no gene match. This CDR3 contains 15 residues. In germline, CDR1 is MGHRA, CDR2 YSYEKL. Here the CDR3 reads CASSPRTGGRDTQYF. The DNA of the CDR3 is TGCGCCAGCAGCCCACGGACAGGGGGGAGGGATACGCAGTATTTT.

This clonotype was counted between two and nine times. Here the CDR3 reads CAGQQGTQPQHF. In DNA form, the CDR3 reads TGCGCCGGCCAACAGGGGACTCAGCCCCAGCATTTT. V and J are TRBV5-1 and TRBJ1-5; the match to TRBD1 covers 7 bases. Germline V gives CDR1 SGHRS, CDR2 YFSETQ. The CDR3 consists of 12 residues. V lost 10 bases to trimming and J lost 6 bases; unmatched junction nucleotides: 7. Together with reference TRBV5-1 and TRBJ1-5, the CDR3 gives the full variable domain: KAGVTQTPRYLIKTRGQQVTLSCSPISGHRSVSWYQQTPGQGLQFLFEYFSETQRNKGNFPGRFSGRQFSNSRSEMNVSTLELGDSALYLCAGQQGTQPQHFGDGTRLSIL.

This chain joins TRBV27 and TRBJ1-1, with a possible D match to TRBD1 (6 bases). V was clipped by 3 bases and J by 6 bases, with 14 bases between them. Germline V lookup: CDR1 MNHEY, CDR2 SMNVEV (reference sequence). The CDR3 has 14 residues. The CDR3 loop is CASSFFGGRAEAFF. CDR3 DNA: TGTGCCAGCAGTTTCTTCGGGGGCAGGGCTGAAGCTTTCTTT.

This chain links TRBV12-3 or TRBV12-4 with TRBJ2-2; D perhaps matches TRBD1 (6 bases). V dropped 10 bases and J dropped 6 bases, with 15 bases sitting between them. The CDR3 is 13 amino acids. CDR3 protein: CATKQGWAGELFF. The DNA for the CDR3 is TGTGCCACCAAACAGGGTTGGGCCGGGGAGCTGTTTTTT.

This sequence joins TRBV5-1 and TRBJ2-7, with 7 bases aligning to TRBD2. Trimming cost V 5 bases and J 5 bases; bases outside gene matches: 16. CDR1 is SGHRS, CDR2 YFSETQ, per germline. The CDR3 length is 16 residues. The CDR3: CASRKEVTAGRDEQYF. The DNA for the CDR3 is TGCGCCAGCAGGAAGGAGGTAACAGCGGGGCGGGACGAGCAGTACTTC.

The V gene is TRBV5-1, the J gene TRBJ1-6, with unresolved D. The CDR3 contains 12 residues. The ends were cut back, 8 bases at V and 10 bases at J, with 13 bases in the middle. Germline assignment: CDR1 SGHRS and CDR2 YFSETQ. The CDR3 loop reads CASNLIGSPLHF. In DNA form, the CDR3 reads TGCGCCAGTAACCTTATAGGGTCACCCCTCCACTTT.

As to this clonotype: Germline is not matched at one junction end, which may reflect a read error. The rearrangement links TRBV20-1 to TRBJ1-2, with 7 bases lining up with TRBD1. The CDR3 runs to 13 residues. Germline values: CDR1 DFQATT, CDR2 SNEGSKA (reference sequence). This CDR3 reads CSAEQTGTAGYNF. The CDR3 DNA reads TGCAGTGCTGAGCAGACAGGGACGGCTGGCTACAACTTC.

This clonotype was found many times. This rearrangement joins TRBV10-3 to TRBJ1-6; no clear D gene. The CDR3 loop spans 14 amino acids. CDR1 and CDR2 (germline): ENHRY, SYGVKD. The ends were cut back, 3 bases at V and 4 bases at J, with 7 bases in the middle. The CDR3 reads CAISESDYNSPLHF. In nucleotides, the CDR3 is TGTGCCATCAGTGAATCAGATTATAATTCACCCCTCCACTTT.

This clonotype was detected many times. V is TRBV12-3 or TRBV12-4 and J is TRBJ2-5; TRBD1 aligns across 9 bases. The CDR3 covers 14 residues. The junction had 5 bases not matched to a gene; V was cut back by 6 bases and J by 3 bases. The CDR3 sequence: CASSFDRGKETQYF. The CDR3 DNA sequence: TGTGCCAGCAGCTTTGACAGGGGGAAAGAGACCCAGTACTTC.

This clonotype appeared a few times. V is TRBV20-1 and J is TRBJ2-3; D possibly matches TRBD1 or TRBD2 (5 bases each). The CDR3 covers 14 residues. Germline V gene data show CDR1 as DFQATT and CDR2 as SNEGSKA (reference sequence). The V gene lost 4 bases and the J gene lost 0 bases, with 11 bases spanning the gap. For the CDR3, the DNA is TGCAGTGCTATGGGGGAGCGAAGCACAGATACGCAGTATTTT. This sequence encodes CSAMGERSTDTQYF.

V usage is TRBV7-8 and J usage is TRBJ2-5, with 10 bases aligning to TRBD2. Trimming at V came to 3 bases and at J to 5 bases, leaving 12 bases not matched to a gene. The CDR3 sequence is 17 residues long. Germline CDR1 and CDR2: SGHVS and FQNEAQ. CDR3 DNA sequence: TGTGCCAGCAGCTTCCCCAGAAGTTATAGCGGGAGGGAGACCCAGTACTTC. It is translated as CASSFPRSYSGRETQYF.

This clonotype was counted ten times or more. The genes are TRBV7-9 and TRBJ2-1, with D perhaps matching TRBD1 (6 bases). This CDR3 is 13 amino acids long. Between the trimmed V and J ends, which lost 8 bases and 6 bases, there was a span of 14 bases. CDR1 SEHNR and CDR2 FQNEAQ come from the germline V gene (reference sequence). The CDR3 here is CASLPGTSNEQFF. CDR3 nucleotide sequence: TGTGCCAGCCTACCAGGGACAAGCAATGAGCAGTTCTTC.

This clonotype was picked up many times. The chain recombines TRBV7-8 with TRBJ2-3; 9 nucleotides agree with TRBD2. V shed 7 bases, J shed 5 bases, and the junction held 7 bases outside the gene matches. This CDR3 has 14 residues. From germline, CDR1 is SGHVS and CDR2 FQNEAQ. The CDR3 DNA reads TGTGCCAGCAAGAGCGTAGCGGGGGTAGATACGCAGTATTTT. The encoded protein is CASKSVAGVDTQYF.

This clonotype appeared many times. The chain joins TRBV20-1 to TRBJ1-1, with unresolved D. Germline V gives CDR1 DFQATT, CDR2 SNEGSKA (reference sequence). V was shortened by 6 bases and J by 4 bases, with 3 bases between the two germline ends. This CDR3 region has 9 residues. The CDR3: CSASTEAFF. In nucleotides, the CDR3 is TGCAGTGCGAGCACTGAAGCTTTCTTT.

The J gene is TRBJ2-3, the V gene TRBV7-3; D is possibly TRBD1 or TRBD2 (5 bases each). V lost 1 base, J lost 6 bases, and 17 bases lay in between. The germline gives CDR1 SGHTA, CDR2 FQGTGA. This CDR3 spans 16 amino acids. The CDR3 here is CASSLNPTPRGDTQYF. Here the CDR3 DNA reads TGTGCCAGCAGCTTAAACCCTACCCCGAGGGGTGATACGCAGTATTTT.

This chain joins TRBV7-6 and TRBJ2-7; 14 nucleotides line up with TRBD2. V lost 5 bases to trimming and J lost 5 bases; unmatched junction nucleotides: 11. This CDR3 spans 17 amino acids. Per germline, CDR1 SGHVS and CDR2 FNYEAQ. Here the CDR3 DNA reads TGTGCCAGCAGCCTTCGGCCAATGGGACTAGCGGGAGACGAGCAGTACTTC. It codes for CASSLRPMGLAGDEQYF.

This clonotype has a count of ten or more. This chain joins TRBV6-2 or TRBV6-3 and TRBJ2-5; D might be TRBD1 (5 bases). Trimming stripped 5 bases from V and 1 base from J, with 11 bases between. Germline CDR1 MNHEY, CDR2 SVGEGT. CDR3 length: 14 residues. The CDR3 DNA reads TGTGCCAGCAGTCCTTCTAGGGGCCAAGAGACCCAGTACTTC. Translated, it gives CASSPSRGQETQYF.

This clonotype was seen many times. The V gene is TRBV10-3, the J gene TRBJ2-4, with D possibly matching TRBD1 (6 bases). Trimming removed 0 bases from V and 3 bases from J, with 6 bases in between. Per germline, CDR1 ENHRY and CDR2 SYGVKD. The CDR3 consists of 14 residues. For the CDR3, the DNA is TGTGCCATCAGTGAGTCAGGGGGCAAAAACATTCAGTACTTC. It codes for CAISESGGKNIQYF.